This entry concerns a single T cell receptor beta chain. There are many counts of this clonotype. Its target antigen remains unknown. Per-base quality was not reported, and no clone a single base away is much larger than it. Libraries came from 5' RACE. Data came from an Illumina HiSeq 2500. A second PCR of about 6 to 11 cycles was performed with a sample-barcoded 5' primer and a J-beta primer mix. A unique molecular identifier was introduced onto each TCR beta cDNA molecule by a template-switch 5' adaptor carrying 12 random nucleotides. Each sample yielded at least 3 million CDR3-containing paired-end reads. First-strand cDNA was synthesized from all RNA with the Mint cDNA synthesis kit, primed by a TRBC-specific oligonucleotide. Following uracil-DNA glycosylase treatment, all cDNA underwent a first 18-cycle PCR with the universal primers M1SS and BC2_uni_R. From the authors' description of their analysis: Normalization of each sample was performed by random selection of 1 million high-quality reads, each carrying a distinct molecular identifier. Reads with shared molecular identifiers were discarded instead of being binned into consensus sequences. CDR3 identification, clonotype clustering and error correction used MiTCR with a Q25 quality threshold and the strictest error-elimination algorithm. A nonparametric unseen species model with Euler transformation was used to estimate a lower bound on total TCR beta diversity. Starting from the raw public reads, TCRdb applied fastp trimming at Q25, assembled clones with MiXCR and retained in-frame beta chains. Entries are consolidated by CDR3 protein sequence, retaining the most common genes and DNA. For this entry, the V and J calls and clone size follow TCRdb and not the study's own pipeline. The sample contains about 930,000 distinct CDR3 sequences, 25% to 35% of them found a single time. Of the sample, 10% falls within the top ten clones.

The data stem from a study of blood T cells in healthy people across ages (dated by TCRdb to the mid-2010s). Regarding the complete study: Template switching captured roughly one uniquely barcoded TCR beta cDNA molecule per two T cells in model experiments. The donors were divided into four age groups: young (average around 17 years), middle-aged (approximately 41), aged (around 59) and long-lived (about 79). Using deep sequencing normalized with unique cDNA molecular identifiers, the study measured how TCR beta repertoire diversity changes with age. For two donors (one aged 18 to 29 and one aged 80 or older), the study analyzed two additional independent replicas of 1 million unique cDNA reads from the same blood draw.

Donors were around 37 systemically healthy Caucasian individuals from Russia aged roughly 6 to 90 years. Ten milliliters of peripheral blood were drawn from each donor into EDTA-treated Vacutainer tubes. PBMCs were isolated by Ficoll-Paque density-gradient centrifugation, with at least 7 million obtained per sample. Trizol reagent was used to extract total RNA from the PBMCs, yielding at least 6 micrograms per sample. For every donor, an aliquot of PBMCs went through flow cytometry to measure the percentages of naive CD45RAhigh/CD27high T cells. What the research found in general, with its limitations: Observed TCR beta diversity per million T cells fell roughly linearly with age, and a significant reduction was already apparent by age around 40. Because profiling used bulk unsorted PBMCs, naive and antigen-experienced compartments could not be compared conclusively. Observed TCR beta diversity correlated strongly with the percentage of naive T cells measured by flow cytometry. Compared with the aged group, more naive CD4+ T cells, fewer expanded clones and increased TCR diversity were shown by the long-lived group, suggesting age selection. Because the CMV infection status of the donors was unknown, age-related changes in expanded clonotypes may potentially have been confounded. Estimates of total diversity based on one million sequenced T cells were considered lower bounds and underestimates.

The CDR3 contains 12 residues, cysteine and phenylalanine counted. CDR3 DNA only is kept here, 36 bases in frame from base 1. Based on the germline V gene (reference sequence), the CDR1 and CDR2 sequences are DFQATT and SNEGSKA. Germline trimming: 1 base from V, 6 bases from J; junction bases outside gene matches: 0. This sample was also put to use in a study of T cells of mothers and their children. The second publication reports: Donors were nine systemically healthy Caucasian individuals: three mothers and their six children. cDNA synthesis consumed the entire amount of extracted RNA, loaded at around 1.5 ug RNA in each 15 ul reaction. Sample barcodes and 2-4 random nucleotides were added via the M1S primer in the second PCR. Each mother yielded over 8.5 million TCR beta CDR3 reads and each child roughly 2.9 million reads. Thymic selection shapes the output of TCR recombination in a similar way in related and unrelated pairs, and inherited differences have a minor effect. Related mother-child pairs always showed normalized repertoire overlap that was slightly higher than in unrelated mother-child pairs, though the difference was never significant. Persistent microchimeric T cell clones were not detected, at a sensitivity of approximately 93 clones per million clonotypes. The study used deep NGS to compare TCR beta repertoires of mothers and children, seeking features distinguishing related mother-child pairs from unrelated individuals. On average, the children were roughly 11 +/- 4 years old, while the mothers were about 37 +/- 4 years old. Libraries were sequenced on Illumina HiSeq 2000 with 100+100 nt paired-end reads after adapter ligation with NEBNext reagents. To prevent cross-contamination, the mother and child libraries were prepared one month apart and sequenced in separate runs. For each donor, somewhere between about 450,000 and 2,200,000 distinct TCR beta clonotypes were identified. Naive TCR beta clonotypes were estimated from low-frequency clonotypes matched to each donor's FACS-determined naive share, without sorting.

This sequence uses TRBV20-1 and TRBJ2-4; 7 central bases correspond to TRBD2. This TCR came from a middle-aged woman in good health. The source material was blood. Read as DNA, the sequence is TGCAGTGCTAGAGGGGGGGGAAACATTCAGTACTTC. Its coded protein is CSARGGGNIQYF.